The entry that follows covers one T cell receptor (beta chain) sequence. The sample is drawn from a study of blood T cell repertoires in COVID-19. Sequencing used immunoSEQ multiplex PCR; TCRdb keeps in-frame clones, though not all of them. The top ten clones hold roughly 2.3% of a sample with 250,000 to 350,000 clones, roughly nine tenths of them seen once. Germline V gene data show CDR1 as ENHRY and CDR2 as SYGVKD. The CDR3 consists of 15 residues. Trimming left V 0 bases short and J 0 bases short, with 8 bases between. This sequence joins TRBV10-3 and TRBJ1-1; D is undetermined. The clonotype originates from a woman aged 25 to 39 with COVID-19, enrolled during active disease. What was sequenced was peripheral blood. CDR3 DNA sequence: TGTGCCATCAGTGAGTCAAACTTGGTGAACACTGAAGCTTTCTTT. This gives the protein CAISESNLVNTEAFF.